These 5 T cell receptor beta chains originate from one sample sequenced in a study of metastatic and nonmetastatic thyroid tumors. Using MiXCR, TCRdb reanalyzed the PCR reads. The sample lists roughly 53,000 clones, roughly 22% occurring once. Treatment of any kind had been given to no patient before thyroid surgery. The sample was blood. The receptors here all came from a female donor with papillary thyroid cancer or a benign thyroid nodule (not recorded which). Some clones in this sample may be carry-over from other donors' samples.

This clone has more than one count but fewer than ten. This may come from a read error, since a much larger clone is one base off. In the same sample, other DNA sequences code for this CDR3. This chain connects TRBV29-1 to TRBJ1-6; 9 bases fit TRBD1. V lost 6 bases to trimming and J lost 14 bases; unmatched junction nucleotides: 11. The germline V gene encodes CDR1 SQVTM and CDR2 ANQGSEA. This CDR3 has 13 amino acids. The CDR3 loop is CSVAGQGSGALHF. CDR3 sequence (DNA): TGCAGCGTCGCGGGACAGGGAAGCGGCGCCCTCCACTTT. The full variable domain, with the rest looked up from reference TRBV29-1 and TRBJ1-6, is SAVISQKPSRDICQRGTSLTIQCQVDSQVTMMFWYRQQPGQSLTLIATANQGSEATYESGFVIDKFPISRPNLTFSTLTVSNMSPEDSSIYLCSVAGQGSGALHFGNGTRLTVT.

This clone was recorded many times. This rearrangement joins TRBV27 to TRBJ1-5; 12 positions agree with TRBD1. CDR1 is MNHEY and CDR2 is SMNVEV in the germline V gene (reference sequence). The V and J ends lost 6 bases and 4 bases, in that order; junction bases with no gene match: 7. CDR3 size: 16 residues. Written as DNA, the CDR3 is TGTGCCAGCAGCTCCGGGACAGGGGGCAGGAATCAGCCCCAGCATTTT. Its translation is CASSSGTGGRNQPQHF.

The table lists this clone with many counts. The V call is TRBV18, the J call TRBJ1-5; TRBD1 matches 12 bases. Trimming at V came to 6 bases and at J to 6 bases, leaving 12 bases not matched to a gene. The germline gives CDR1 KGHSH, CDR2 LQKENI. The CDR3 is 17 residues long. CDR3 DNA: TGTGCCAGCTCTAAAGTTCCGGGACAGGGGGCCGTTCAGCCCCAGCATTTT. It codes for CASSKVPGQGAVQPQHF. Using reference TRBV18 and TRBJ1-5 for the parts outside the CDR3, the full variable domain is NAGVMQNPRHLVRRRGQEARLRCSPMKGHSHVYWYRQLPEEGLKFMVYLQKENIIDESGMPKERFSAEFPKEGPSILRIQQVVRGDSAAYFCASSKVPGQGAVQPQHFGDGTRLSIL.

This clone was detected ten times or more. J is TRBJ1-6 and V is TRBV7-2; 9 bases are shared with TRBD1. The germline gives CDR1 SGHTA, CDR2 FQGNSA. The J segment lost 8 bases and the V segment lost 5 bases, leaving 7 bases of the junction unmatched. This CDR3 spans 15 amino acids. The CDR3 loop is CASSPTGGSDSPLHF. CDR3 DNA sequence: TGTGCCAGCAGCCCGACAGGGGGGAGCGATTCACCCCTCCACTTT.

This clone has at least ten counts. The gene calls are TRBV28 and TRBJ1-5, with 8 bases matching TRBD1. The J segment lost 6 bases and the V segment lost 6 bases, leaving 10 bases of the junction unmatched. Germline CDR1 is MDHEN and CDR2 is SYDVKM. This CDR3 comprises 15 residues. The DNA of the CDR3 is TGTGCCAGCAGGTACCACCAGGGGGCAACTCAGCCCCAGCATTTT. Translation: CASRYHQGATQPQHF.